What follows are 27 T cell receptor beta chains derived from one specimen sequenced in a study of OX40 agonist ivuxolimab in advanced cancers. TCRdb's copy holds only in-frame clones and misses some; the assay was immunoSEQ multiplex PCR. Among about 45,000 clones listed, 84% were seen once. Material: CD4+ or CD8+ T cells sorted from blood, obtained in a trial of the OX40 agonist ivuxolimab. These receptors originate from an adult with an advanced solid tumor such as melanoma, head and neck, liver or kidney cancer.

V and J are TRBV6-6 and TRBJ1-4; a possible D gene is TRBD1 (5 bases). This CDR3 contains 9 residues. Germline V gene data show CDR1 as MNHNY and CDR2 as SVGAGI (reference sequence). Trimming shortened V by 9 bases and J by 14 bases, and 10 bases separated the two germline ends. The CDR3 sequence: CASGWDLFF. The CDR3 DNA sequence: TGTGCCAGTGGGTGGGACCTGTTTTTT.

The rearrangement joins TRBV9 to TRBJ2-3, with unresolved D. The CDR3 runs 13 residues. Trimming left V 1 base short and J 2 bases short, with 5 bases between. From germline, CDR1 is SGDLS and CDR2 YYNGEE. DNA for the CDR3: TGTGCCAGCAGCGTATCCCCCACAGATACGCAGTATTTT. Protein sequence: CASSVSPTDTQYF. Supplemented by reference TRBV9 and TRBJ2-3, the full variable domain reads DSGVTQTPKHLITATGQRVTLRCSPRSGDLSVYWYQQSLDQGLQFLIQYYNGEERAKGNILERFSAQQFPDLHSELNLSSLELGDSALYFCASSVSPTDTQYFGPGTRLTVL.

This clone was seen only once. The V gene is TRBV7-9, the J gene TRBJ2-1, with unresolved D. Germline CDR1 reads SEHNR; CDR2 reads FQNEAQ (reference sequence). V was trimmed by 1 base and J by 8 bases, leaving 9 bases between them. The CDR3 totals 13 residues. The CDR3 loop is CASSLGPGDEQFF. The CDR3, as DNA: TGTGCCAGCAGCTTAGGTCCTGGGGATGAGCAGTTCTTC.

V usage is TRBV14 and J usage is TRBJ2-7; maybe TRBD2 (6 bases). Trimming took 1 base from V and 3 from J, leaving 13 bases between them. The germline V gene has CDR1 SGHDN and CDR2 FVKESK. This CDR3 region has 15 residues. The chain's CDR3 is CASSQVGGLYYEQYF. CDR3 DNA sequence: TGTGCCAGCAGCCAAGTGGGCGGACTATACTACGAGCAGTACTTC.

This clone appeared a few times. V gene TRBV5-1 combines with J gene TRBJ2-2; the D is unclear. The CDR3 runs 12 residues. CDR1 is SGHRS, CDR2 YFSETQ, per germline. V lost 3 bases and J lost 7, with 7 bases in between. The CDR3 bases are TGCGCCAGCAGCTCCTTCGGCGGGGAGCTGTTTTTT. Translating gives CASSSFGGELFF.

This clone came up a few times. The chain has TRBV14 and TRBJ2-7; 8 nucleotides agree with TRBD2. CDR1 is SGHDN, CDR2 FVKESK, per germline. This CDR3 region has 14 residues. The ends lost 6 bases at V and 1 base at J; junction bases unmatched: 5. For the CDR3, the DNA is TGTGCCAGCAGAGCGGGACTAGAATCCTACGAGCAGTACTTC. It specifies CASRAGLESYEQYF.

The V and J genes are TRBV5-5 and TRBJ2-3; D is unclear. The CDR3 loop spans 15 amino acids. V was shortened by 6 bases and J by 0 bases, with 14 bases between the two germline ends. Germline V CDR1 and CDR2: SGHKS, YYEKEE (reference sequence). For the CDR3, the DNA is TGTGCCAGCACCCCTGGCGCTGCTAGCACAGATACGCAGTATTTT. It translates to CASTPGAASTDTQYF. Full variable domain (missing parts from reference TRBV5-5 and TRBJ2-3): DAGVTQSPTHLIKTRGQQVTLRCSPISGHKSVSWYQQVLGQGPQFIFQYYEKEERGRGNFPDRFSARQFPNYSSELNVNALLLGDSALYLCASTPGAASTDTQYFGPGTRLTVL.

This rearrangement joins TRBV7-9 to TRBJ1-1; 9 nucleotides agree with TRBD1. Germline V gene lookup returns CDR1 SEHNR and CDR2 FQNEAQ (reference sequence). Trimming at V came to 5 bases and at J to 0 bases, leaving 4 bases not matched to a gene. CDR3 size: 15 residues. CDR3 sequence (DNA): TGTGCCAGCAGCATAGACAGGGGGATGAACACTGAAGCTTTCTTT. It specifies CASSIDRGMNTEAFF.

The rearrangement joins TRBV19 to TRBJ1-1, with 7 bases matching TRBD1. Germline-derived CDR1 and CDR2 are LNHDA and SQIVND (reference sequence). The CDR3 contains 13 residues. V lost 4 bases, J lost 4 bases, and 3 bases stayed unmatched. CDR3 DNA sequence: TGTGCCAGTAGTACCCCAGGGGGCACTGAAGCTTTCTTT. It encodes CASSTPGGTEAFF.

The V gene is TRBV6-5, the J gene TRBJ2-1, with no clear D. Germline-derived CDR1 and CDR2 are MNHEY and SVGAGI. V was shortened by 8 bases and J by 5 bases, with 13 bases between the two germline ends. CDR3 length: 13 amino acids. CDR3 DNA sequence: TGTGCCAGCTCGTTGGAAAGCGACAATGAGCAGTTCTTC. Amino acid sequence: CASSLESDNEQFF.

The chain couples TRBV11-3 to TRBJ1-3; unclear D gene. The ends were cut back, 5 bases at V and 6 bases at J, with 14 bases in the middle. Germline V gives CDR1 SGHNT, CDR2 YENEEA. This CDR3 has 14 amino acids. The CDR3 DNA follows: TGTGCCAGCAGCATCCCCCTTCCCGAAAACACCATATATTTT. It is translated as CASSIPLPENTIYF.

This clone appeared a single time. The chain uses TRBV7-8 and TRBJ2-7; D is uncertain. Germline CDR1 is SGHVS and CDR2 is FQNEAQ. Trimming took off 1 base at V and 6 bases at J, with 7 bases between the two ends. The CDR3 has 12 residues. In nucleotides, the CDR3 is TGTGCCAGCAGCTTAGAGGGCCTCGAGCAGTACTTC. Translated: CASSLEGLEQYF.

The chain links TRBV7-8 to TRBJ1-2; TRBD1 matches at 8 bases. Germline lookup yields CDR1 SGHVS and CDR2 FQNEAQ. V gave up 5 bases and J gave up 7 bases; unmatched junction bases: 9. The CDR3 covers 14 residues. CDR3 sequence reads: CASSTTTGDVGYTF. As DNA, the CDR3 is TGTGCCAGCAGCACCACGACAGGGGACGTTGGCTACACCTTC.

The V and J genes are TRBV29-1 and TRBJ2-6; D call uncertain. Germline V gene data show CDR1 as SQVTM and CDR2 as ANQGSEA. The CDR3 runs 15 residues. V was clipped by 6 bases and J by 0 bases, with 12 bases between them. CDR3 sequence reads: CSVATIHSGANVLTF. CDR3 bases: TGCAGCGTGGCCACAATTCACTCTGGGGCCAACGTCCTGACTTTC.

This chain uses TRBV7-9 with TRBJ1-2; TRBD1 matches at 7 bases. V gave up 1 base and J gave up 3 bases; unmatched junction bases: 8. The CDR3 covers 16 residues. From germline, CDR1 is SEHNR and CDR2 FQNEAQ (reference sequence). CDR3 in DNA: TGTGCCAGCAGCTTAGATAACAGGGGAGGATACTATGGCTACACCTTC. This codes for CASSLDNRGGYYGYTF.

V is TRBV21-1 and J is TRBJ2-7; the table's D gene call, TRBD2, was not cross checked with the DNA. TRBV21-1 is shown as a pseudogene. The CDR3 loop spans 16 amino acids. The CDR3 here is CASSNELAGASYEQYF. As DNA, the CDR3 is TGTGCCAGCAGCAACGAACTAGCGGGGGCTTCTTACGAGCAGTACTTC.

The CDR3 coding sequence is TGTGCCAGCGGTACCGACCCAATGGGTGAGCAGTTCTTC. It yields the protein CASGTDPMGEQFF. The chain uses TRBV27 and TRBJ2-1; D remains ambiguous. CDR3 length equals 13 residues. Germline V gene sequence: CDR1 MNHEY, CDR2 SMNVEV (reference sequence). V was cut by 8 bases and J by 9 bases, with 17 bases left in between.

A few counts support this clone. The chain has TRBV4-1 and TRBJ1-5; D is undetermined. The V end was cut by 0 bases, the J end by 5 bases, with 11 bases between. Germline V gene lookup returns CDR1 MGHRA and CDR2 YSYEKL. The CDR3 loop spans 15 amino acids. The CDR3 DNA sequence: TGCGCCAGCAGCCAAGATAGCGGAGGGTATCAGCCCCAGCATTTT. Its translation is CASSQDSGGYQPQHF.

The chain recombines TRBV10-3 with TRBJ2-1, with a possible D match to TRBD2 (7 bases). Germline V gene data show CDR1 as ENHRY and CDR2 as SYGVKD. Trimming shortened V by 0 bases and J by 5 bases, and 11 bases separated the two germline ends. This CDR3 region has 15 residues. The CDR3 nucleotides read TGTGCCATCAGTGAGTCGCGGGGGCTACACAATGAGCAGTTCTTC. Its protein is CAISESRGLHNEQFF.

The rearrangement uses TRBV6-1 and TRBJ1-1; TRBD1 aligns across 7 bases. With V trimmed by 6 bases and J by 5 bases, 6 bases remained unmatched. Germline CDR1 is MNHNS and CDR2 is SASEGT. The CDR3 covers 13 residues. CDR3 residues: CASRRGHGTEAFF. The CDR3 DNA reads TGTGCCAGCAGGAGGGGGCATGGGACTGAAGCTTTCTTT.

The chain joins TRBV7-9 to TRBJ2-7; D is unresolved. V was clipped by 2 bases and J by 2 bases, with 13 bases between them. CDR1 and CDR2 from the germline V gene are SEHNR and FQNEAQ (reference sequence). The CDR3 is 15 amino acids. CDR3 DNA: TGTGCCAGCAGCTTAACGGCCTACCCTCCCTACGAGCAGTACTTC. Residues: CASSLTAYPPYEQYF.

The chain is built from TRBV27 and TRBJ2-5; D unresolved. CDR3 size: 14 residues. The germline gives CDR1 MNHEY, CDR2 SMNVEV (reference sequence). V was shortened by 5 bases and J by 2 bases, with 12 bases between the two germline ends. Written as DNA, the CDR3 is TGTGCCAGCAGTCCACGACTGATGCAAGAGACCCAGTACTTC. It specifies CASSPRLMQETQYF.

The V and J genes are TRBV18 and TRBJ2-3; D gene uncertain. The CDR3 is made up of 13 amino acids. V was trimmed by 0 bases and J by 4 bases, leaving 5 bases between them. Germline CDR1 and CDR2: KGHSH and LQKENI. This chain's CDR3 is CASSPPASDTQYF. Here the CDR3 DNA reads TGTGCCAGCTCACCACCAGCATCAGATACGCAGTATTTT.

The genes are TRBV5-6 and TRBJ2-1, with D hard to call. V was shortened by 0 bases and J by 7 bases, with 5 bases between the two germline ends. This CDR3 is built from 12 residues. CDR1 is SGHDT and CDR2 is YYEEEE in the germline V gene. CDR3 nucleotides: TGTGCCAGCAGCTTGGTCGTGAATGAGCAGTTCTTC. Translated: CASSLVVNEQFF.

Comment on this clone: Different DNA sequences within this sample yield the same CDR3. The rearrangement uses TRBV5-4 and TRBJ1-2, with a tentative D call TRBD1 (6 bases). Trimming shortened V by 2 bases and J by 0 bases, and 8 bases separated the two germline ends. Germline V gene data show CDR1 as SGHNT and CDR2 as YYREEE (reference sequence). The CDR3 consists of 14 residues. CDR3 residues: CASSLQGSNYGYTF. As DNA, the CDR3 is TGTGCCAGCAGCTTACAGGGCTCTAACTATGGCTACACCTTC. Combining the CDR3 with reference TRBV5-4 and TRBJ1-2 gives the whole variable domain ETGVTQSPTHLIKTRGQQVTLRCSSQSGHNTVSWYQQALGQGPQFIFQYYREEENGRGNFPPRFSGLQFPNYSSELNVNALELDDSALYLCASSLQGSNYGYTFGSGTRLTVV.

The V call is TRBV4-1, the J call TRBJ2-7; TRBD2 aligns across 8 bases. The V segment lost 10 bases and the J segment 1 base; nucleotides outside the gene matches: 21. The CDR3 sequence is 18 residues long. CDR1 and CDR2 (germline): MGHRA, YSYEKL. CDR3 region: CATSAVFSAGGGSYEQYF. The DNA of the CDR3 is TGCGCCACCTCAGCCGTCTTTTCTGCGGGAGGAGGGTCCTACGAGCAGTACTTC.

The gene calls are TRBV29-1 and TRBJ1-2; D uncertain. The CDR3 sequence is 11 residues long. From germline, CDR1 is SQVTM and CDR2 ANQGSEA. V lost 4 bases to trimming and J lost 4 bases, with 7 bases between them. CDR3 sequence reads: CSVGDLYGYTF. In DNA, the CDR3 is TGCAGCGTTGGTGACCTCTATGGCTACACCTTC.